A selection of T cell receptor beta chains follows, all from one sample in a study of vaccination effects on CD4 cells after COVID-19. The protocol was immunoSEQ multiplex PCR, while the TCRdb copy is restricted to in-frame clones and leaves out a portion. In the table there are tens of thousands of clones, around 70% of which are singletons. Their target antigens are unknown. Material: CD4+ T cells from PBMCs cultured without peptide, obtained after COVID-19 vaccination. All receptors derive from a human donor who received a COVID-19 vaccine. The CDR3 runs from the conserved cysteine through the conserved F or W. D genes are given only for firm matches. The size field is filled for only some rows; it gives once, few, many or a size class.

clone_size d_call j_call v_call cdr3_aa cdr3_nt
. TRBD1 TRBJ2-2 TRBV11-3 CASSPGQGELNTGELFF TGTGCCAGCAGCCCTGGACAGGGGGAATTGAACACCGGGGAGCTGTTTTTT
. . TRBJ1-6 TRBV21-1 CASSKVGRTSYNSPLHF TGTGCCAGCAGCAAAGTAGGGAGGACTTCCTATAATTCACCCCTCCACTTT
. TRBD2 TRBJ2-1 TRBV9 CASSYLAGGYNEQFF TGTGCCAGCAGCTATCTAGCGGGGGGATACAATGAGCAGTTCTTC
. TRBD1 TRBJ2-5 TRBV5-1 CASSLGRGFQETQYF TGCGCCAGCAGCTTGGGCAGGGGGTTTCAAGAGACCCAGTACTTC
. TRBD1 TRBJ2-6 TRBV3-1/TRBV3-2 CASSPLMGQGHPGANVLTF TGTGCCAGCAGCCCTCTGATGGGACAGGGGCACCCTGGGGCCAACGTCCTGACTTTC
. TRBD1 TRBJ1-5 TRBV2 CASTKGARQPQHF TGTGCCAGCACTAAGGGGGCAAGGCAGCCCCAGCATTTT
few TRBD1 TRBJ1-6 TRBV18 CASSSTGDRSPLHF TGTGCCAGCTCATCGACAGGGGATCGGTCACCCCTCCACTTT
. TRBD1 TRBJ1-2 TRBV18 CASSPEGAHGYTF TGTGCCAGCTCACCGGAGGGGGCCCATGGCTACACCTTC
. . TRBJ1-5 TRBV2 CASSDSVNQPQHF TGTGCCAGCAGTGACAGCGTGAATCAGCCCCAGCATTTT
. TRBD1 TRBJ1-2 TRBV9 CASSKQGWDGYTF TGTGCCAGCAGCAAACAGGGGTGGGATGGCTACACCTTC
few TRBD2 TRBJ2-2 TRBV2 CASSEFGGTGELFF TGTGCCAGCAGTGAATTCGGGGGGACCGGGGAGCTGTTTTTT
. TRBD1 TRBJ1-2 TRBV28 CASSSDRGLNGYTF TGTGCCAGCAGTTCAGACAGGGGCTTAAATGGCTACACCTTC
. . TRBJ2-6 TRBV7-3 CASSGSGAGANVLTF TGTGCCAGCAGCGGATCAGGGGCTGGGGCCAACGTCCTGACTTTC
. . TRBJ2-1 TRBV12-3/TRBV12-4 CASRRGVYNEQFF TGTGCCAGCAGACGTGGGGTTTACAATGAGCAGTTCTTC
. TRBD2 TRBJ2-3 TRBV3-1/TRBV3-2 CASSFRRGADTQYF TGTGCCAGCAGCTTTCGGCGGGGGGCAGATACGCAGTATTTT
few TRBD1 TRBJ1-2 TRBV5-1 CASSLALDSRGLYGYTF TGCGCCAGCAGCTTGGCCCTAGATAGCAGGGGGCTCTATGGCTACACCTTC
. TRBD2 TRBJ2-3 TRBV7-9 CASSLGPGGTDTQYF TGTGCCAGCAGCTTAGGTCCGGGGGGAACAGATACGCAGTATTTT
. TRBD1 TRBJ1-1 TRBV20-1 CSARGTGGAFF TGCAGTGCTAGAGGTACAGGGGGAGCTTTCTTT
. TRBD1 TRBJ1-5 TRBV24-1 CATSDNRGGSNQPQHF TGTGCCACCAGTGATAACAGGGGAGGAAGCAATCAGCCCCAGCATTTT
few . TRBJ1-2 TRBV12-3/TRBV12-4 CASSLGYGYTF TGTGCCAGCAGTTTGGGCTATGGCTACACCTTC
. . TRBJ1-3 TRBV4-3 CASSQLVGNTIYF TGCGCCAGCAGCCAGCTAGTGGGAAACACCATATATTTT